This T cell receptor beta chain originates from a study of T-cell reconstitution after alpha-beta-depleted transplantation in children. Notes on the study in general: Fresh T-cell production supplied most of the T-cell counts and diversity seen one year after transplant. In some patients, recipient T cells and intrathymic progenitors surviving conditioning explained high day-60 diversity.

This clonotype was counted a few times. Its cognate antigen is unknown. Germline-derived CDR1 and CDR2 are SGHRS and YFSETQ. This CDR3 spans 14 amino acids. V was clipped by 4 bases and J by 3 bases, with 14 bases between them. Unique molecular identifiers were incorporated when the TCRbeta library was constructed. TCRdb processed the PCR reads anew with MiXCR; each CDR3 protein has one entry. The table has a few hundred thousand distinct CDR3 sequences, around 15% seen once. Material: PBMCs, mostly from graft donor cells, obtained 360 days after TCRalphabeta/CD19-depleted stem cell transplant. This TCR derives from a boy younger than two who had a stem cell transplant for Wiskott-Aldrich syndrome, so the T cells may come from the graft donor. The chain combines TRBV5-1 with TRBJ2-7; the D is unclear. The CDR3 here is CASSPGLPHYEQYF. The CDR3 bases are TGCGCCAGCAGCCCGGGCCTCCCCCACTACGAGCAGTACTTC.